Presented here are 6 T cell receptor beta chains from one specimen sequenced in a study of CD8 T cells in ankylosing spondylitis. TCRdb called the 5' RACE reads again in MiXCR, with one record for every CDR3 protein. The table has under 200,000 distinct CDR3 sequences, 13% seen once; the top ten hold roughly 9.6%. Material for sequencing was blood, either unsorted or a sorted T cell fraction (not recorded which). The receptors shown here come from a female donor with ankylosing spondylitis or in good health (not recorded which).

This clonotype was seen ten or more times. This rearrangement joins TRBV20-1 to TRBJ1-5, with D hard to call. There are 14 residues in the CDR3. V lost 3 bases and J 2 bases, leaving 11 bases between the germline ends. Germline V gene sequence: CDR1 DFQATT, CDR2 SNEGSKA (reference sequence). The DNA for the CDR3 is TGCAGTGCTAGTGGTCTTTCGGGCAATCAGCCCCAGCATTTT. Translated, it gives CSASGLSGNQPQHF.

This clonotype was detected only a few times. The J gene is TRBJ1-1, the V gene TRBV18, with D tentatively TRBD1 (6 bases). V shed 3 bases and J shed 1 base, with 12 bases lying between them. The CDR3 sequence is 15 residues long. Per the germline V gene, CDR1 is KGHSH and CDR2 is LQKENI. The CDR3 spells CASSPQEQGNTEAFF. The CDR3 DNA sequence: TGTGCCAGCTCACCGCAAGAACAGGGGAACACTGAAGCTTTCTTT.

This clonotype occurred many times. This rearrangement joins TRBV15 to TRBJ1-2; D not certain. The CDR3 runs 15 residues. CDR1 and CDR2 (germline): LNHNV, YYDKDF (reference sequence). Trimming removed 0 bases from V and 2 bases from J, with 10 bases in between. CDR3 in DNA: TGTGCCACCAGCAGAGATGGTCAGAACAACTATGGCTACACCTTC. Translating gives CATSRDGQNNYGYTF.

This clonotype was seen a single time. The chain combines TRBV6-1 with TRBJ2-4; 7 positions agree with TRBD1. Trimming took 4 bases from V and 5 from J; bases not matched to a gene: 8. This CDR3 spans 15 amino acids. Germline V gene sequence: CDR1 MNHNS, CDR2 SASEGT. CDR3 nucleotide sequence: TGTGCCAGCAGTGCGACAGGGTTGGGGGAAAACATTCAGTACTTC. Encoded protein: CASSATGLGENIQYF.

This clonotype was seen only a few times. The rearrangement joins TRBV7-2 to TRBJ2-5, with D possibly matching TRBD2 (6 bases). V was shortened by 2 bases and J by 5 bases, with 15 bases between the two germline ends. This CDR3 comprises 15 residues. The V gene's germline CDR1 is SGHTA and CDR2 FQGNSA. Written as DNA, the CDR3 is TGTGCCAGCAGCTTACAGGAGGGAGGTATGGAGACCCAGTACTTC. It yields the protein CASSLQEGGMETQYF.

The chain carries TRBV5-1 and TRBJ2-1; 11 bases fit TRBD1. The V segment lost 4 bases and the J segment 11 bases; nucleotides outside the gene matches: 5. Per germline, CDR1 SGHRS and CDR2 YFSETQ. This CDR3 has 13 amino acids. The CDR3 nucleotides read TGCGCCAGCAGCCCTGGGGACAGGGGGAAGCAGTTCTTC. Translated, it gives CASSPGDRGKQFF. The full variable domain, with the rest looked up from reference TRBV5-1 and TRBJ2-1, is KAGVTQTPRYLIKTRGQQVTLSCSPISGHRSVSWYQQTPGQGLQFLFEYFSETQRNKGNFPGRFSGRQFSNSRSEMNVSTLELGDSALYLCASSPGDRGKQFFGPGTRLTVL.